This note documents a single TCR beta chain sequence. The same CDR3 arises from other DNA sequences in this sample as well. The sample comes from a study of blood T cell repertoires in COVID-19. Study as a whole: Material from acute and convalescent COVID-19 was sourced from the United States, Italy and Spain. In each case, the material was cDNA or gDNA derived from T cells, B-cell-depleted T cells, or PBMCs.

Trimming took off 3 bases at V and 0 bases at J, with 7 bases between the two ends. CDR3 length: 14 residues. CDR1 and CDR2 (germline): SGHAT, FQNNGV. Assay used: immunoSEQ multiplex PCR; TCRdb lists only in-frame clones, some missing. Altogether just over 300,000 clones are present, 80% to 90% being singletons, with the ten largest covering roughly 4.5%. The sequencing sample was made of PBMCs or T cells enriched from blood (not recorded which). This receptor was taken from a man aged 30 to 45 who had recovered from COVID-19. This chain uses TRBV11-2 with TRBJ2-3, with D unresolved. The CDR3 DNA reads as TGTGCCAGCAGCTTCAGTGGTAGCACAGATACGCAGTATTTT. Amino acids: CASSFSGSTDTQYF. Together with reference TRBV11-2 and TRBJ2-3, the CDR3 gives the full variable domain: EAGVAQSPRYKIIEKRQSVAFWCNPISGHATLYWYQQILGQGPKLLIQFQNNGVVDDSQLPKDRFSAERLKGVDSTLKIQPAKLEDSAVYLCASSFSGSTDTQYFGPGTRLTVL.